Following are 32 T cell receptor beta chains from one sample sequenced in a study of blood T cell repertoires in COVID-19. The method was immunoSEQ multiplex PCR; TCRdb's version includes in-frame clones alone and lacks a portion of them. The sample carries 300,000 to 350,000 clones, 85% to 90% recorded once. Input material: PBMCs or T cells enriched from blood (not recorded which). These receptors all stem from a woman aged 18-35 years with acute COVID-19.

The chain combines TRBV3-1 (or the pseudogene TRBV3-2) with TRBJ1-2; D uncertain. The CDR3 length is 14 residues. CDR1 is LGHDT, CDR2 YNNKEL, per germline (reference sequence). The V and J ends lost 0 bases and 8 bases respectively, with 13 bases between them. The CDR3 region has the DNA TGTGCCAGCAGCCAAGATCTCGGTGAGGGCGGCTACACCTTC. Its translation: CASSQDLGEGGYTF.

In its sample, this clone was seen a few times. V and J are TRBV11-1 and TRBJ2-6; D unresolved. Germline lookup yields CDR1 SGHAT and CDR2 FQDESV (reference sequence). CDR3 length: 15 residues. V lost 2 bases and J lost 0, with 5 bases in between. Here the CDR3 reads CASSLLGSGANVLTF. In DNA form, the CDR3 reads TGTGCCAGCAGCTTACTCGGCTCTGGGGCCAACGTCCTGACTTTC.

The chain combines TRBV28 with TRBJ1-2, with a tentative D call TRBD1 (5 bases). V shed 6 bases and J shed 8 bases, with 19 bases lying between them. The CDR3 length is 14 residues. Germline CDR1 MDHEN, CDR2 SYDVKM. The CDR3 DNA follows: TGTGCCAGCAGGGAGCCAGGGTTGTTAGAGGGCTACACCTTC. Translating it yields CASREPGLLEGYTF.

This chain joins TRBV5-1 and TRBJ2-3; D not resolved. The germline V gene encodes CDR1 SGHRS and CDR2 YFSETQ. The CDR3 spans 16 residues. V was shortened by 3 bases and J by 3 bases, with 17 bases between the two germline ends. The CDR3 spells CASSSRIREDTDTQYF. DNA for the CDR3: TGCGCCAGCAGCTCACGAATACGCGAGGATACAGATACGCAGTATTTT.

Only one count was recorded for this clone. The chain carries TRBV7-3 and TRBJ2-1; D unresolved. Germline CDR1 reads SGHTA; CDR2 reads FQGTGA. The CDR3 is 14 amino acids. The ends were cut back, 4 bases at V and 8 bases at J, with 15 bases in the middle. Here the CDR3 reads CASSSTATLDEQFF. The CDR3 DNA is TGTGCCAGCAGCTCAACGGCAACTCTAGATGAGCAGTTCTTC.

This chain uses TRBV4-2 with TRBJ2-7; D perhaps matches TRBD2 (6 bases). Germline V gene data show CDR1 as LGHNA and CDR2 as YNFKEQ. Trimming pared 3 bases from V and 0 bases from J, leaving 12 bases between. The CDR3 is 15 amino acids. CDR3 coding DNA: TGTGCCAGCAGCCACGGTCCTAGCGACTCCTACGAGCAGTACTTC. This translates into CASSHGPSDSYEQYF.

CDR3 sequence (DNA): TGTGCCAGCAGCGGCGGGATGGGTCATCAGCCCCAGCATTTT. Translation gives CASSGGMGHQPQHF. The chain employs TRBV9 and TRBJ1-5, with unresolved D. The CDR3 covers 14 residues. Per germline, CDR1 SGDLS and CDR2 YYNGEE. Trimming took 3 bases from V and 5 from J, leaving 12 bases between them. Filled out from reference TRBV9 and TRBJ1-5, the complete variable domain reads DSGVTQTPKHLITATGQRVTLRCSPRSGDLSVYWYQQSLDQGLQFLIQYYNGEERAKGNILERFSAQQFPDLHSELNLSSLELGDSALYFCASSGGMGHQPQHFGDGTRLSIL.

This clone was seen only once. This sequence joins TRBV7-8 and TRBJ1-1; no reliable D call. CDR3 length: 19 residues. The germline V gene has CDR1 SGHVS and CDR2 FQNEAQ. Trimming cost V 2 bases and J 1 base, with 23 bases left between them. The CDR3 loop reads CASSLWGGPVLSPNTEAFF. DNA of the CDR3: TGTGCCAGCAGCTTATGGGGAGGTCCAGTGCTGTCCCCGAACACTGAAGCTTTCTTT.

V and J are TRBV2 and TRBJ2-7; TRBD2 agrees at 7 bases. J lost 4 bases, V lost 8 bases, and 2 bases had no gene match. Germline CDR1 is SNHLY and CDR2 is FYNNEI. CDR3 length: 11 residues. As DNA, the CDR3 is TGTGCCAGCCGCGGGGGATACGAGCAGTACTTC. Amino acid sequence: CASRGGYEQYF.

In the case of this clone: The sample contains more than one DNA sequence encoding this CDR3. The genes are TRBV5-1 and TRBJ2-7; 8 bases fit TRBD1. CDR1 SGHRS and CDR2 YFSETQ come from the germline V gene. The CDR3 is 13 residues long. J lost 3 bases, V lost 3 bases, and 2 bases had no gene match. The CDR3: CASSSGQGYEQYF. CDR3 in DNA: TGCGCCAGCAGCTCCGGACAGGGCTACGAGCAGTACTTC.

The chain combines TRBV19 with TRBJ1-5; TRBD1 might be the D (5 bases). The length of the CDR3 is 18 residues. Per the germline V gene, CDR1 is LNHDA and CDR2 is SQIVND (reference sequence). The V gene lost 0 bases and the J gene lost 2 bases, with 17 bases spanning the gap. The CDR3 protein is CASSIDNRGVRRNQPQHF. For the CDR3, the DNA is TGTGCCAGTAGTATAGACAATCGGGGGGTCCGGCGCAATCAGCCCCAGCATTTT. The whole variable domain, remainder taken from reference TRBV19 and TRBJ1-5, is DGGITQSPKYLFRKEGQNVTLSCEQNLNHDAMYWYRQDPGQGLRLIYYSQIVNDFQKGDIAEGYSVSREKKESFPLTVTSAQKNPTAFYLCASSIDNRGVRRNQPQHFGDGTRLSIL.

J is TRBJ2-1 and V is TRBV9; D uncertain. From germline, CDR1 is SGDLS and CDR2 YYNGEE. V lost 2 bases and J 8 bases, leaving 8 bases between the germline ends. The CDR3 is 12 residues long. CDR3 sequence reads: CASSVPGHEQFF. The CDR3, as DNA: TGTGCCAGCAGCGTCCCAGGCCATGAGCAGTTCTTC.

This clone occurred a few times. The chain employs TRBV7-2 and TRBJ2-7; the match to TRBD1 covers 10 bases. The germline V gene has CDR1 SGHTA and CDR2 FQGNSA. CDR3 size: 18 residues. Trimming at V came to 0 bases and at J to 2 bases, leaving 10 bases not matched to a gene. The CDR3 region is CASSLASFMGTGAYEQYF. CDR3 nucleotide sequence: TGTGCCAGCAGCTTAGCGTCCTTTATGGGGACAGGGGCCTACGAGCAGTACTTC.

This clone was counted at least ten times. The J gene is TRBJ2-2, the V gene TRBV5-1; 7 nucleotides match TRBD2. The CDR3 runs to 16 residues. In germline, CDR1 is SGHRS, CDR2 YFSETQ. J lost 7 bases, V lost 4 bases, and 13 bases had no gene match. CDR3 sequence reads: CASSAQGGSLNGELFF. The DNA for the CDR3 is TGCGCCAGCAGCGCGCAGGGCGGGAGCTTGAACGGGGAGCTGTTTTTT. Supplemented by reference TRBV5-1 and TRBJ2-2, the full variable domain reads KAGVTQTPRYLIKTRGQQVTLSCSPISGHRSVSWYQQTPGQGLQFLFEYFSETQRNKGNFPGRFSGRQFSNSRSEMNVSTLELGDSALYLCASSAQGGSLNGELFFGEGSRLTVL.

The V gene is TRBV7-3, the J gene TRBJ1-1; TRBD1 is a possible D gene (5 bases). There are 14 residues in the CDR3. V lost 5 bases to trimming and J lost 5 bases, with 15 bases between them. CDR1 is SGHTA, CDR2 FQGTGA, per germline. In DNA, the CDR3 is TGTGCCAGCAGCCTAGGCGGGGGAGGGACTGAAGCTTTCTTT. Amino acid sequence: CASSLGGGGTEAFF.

This rearrangement joins TRBV2 to TRBJ1-1; D might be TRBD1 (5 bases). Deletions cut 4 bases from V and 6 bases from J, with 9 bases between. Germline assignment: CDR1 SNHLY and CDR2 FYNNEI. The CDR3 spans 12 residues. CDR3 protein: CASSGRQPEAFF. Here the CDR3 DNA reads TGTGCCAGCAGTGGACGACAGCCTGAAGCTTTCTTT.

This chain connects TRBV6-4 to TRBJ1-5, with D maybe TRBD1 (6 bases). Per the germline V gene, CDR1 is MRHNA and CDR2 is SNTAGT. This CDR3 is built from 15 residues. V lost 6 bases and J 4 bases, leaving 16 bases between the germline ends. The CDR3 coding sequence is TGTGCCAGCAGAGAACAGGGAGTTTGGAATCAGCCCCAGCATTTT. This codes for CASREQGVWNQPQHF.

In DNA form, the CDR3 reads TGTGCCAGCAGCTTATTAGCGGGAGTAGGGGGTAGAAATGAGCAGTTCTTC. Its protein is CASSLLAGVGGRNEQFF. The chain joins TRBV7-6 to TRBJ2-1, with 9 bases fitting TRBD2. Trimming at V came to 2 bases and at J to 7 bases, leaving 12 bases not matched to a gene. Germline values: CDR1 SGHVS, CDR2 FNYEAQ. The CDR3 runs 17 residues.

The V and J genes are TRBV2 and TRBJ1-2; 7 bases are a match to TRBD1. After removal of 5 bases from V and 2 bases from J, the junction contained 23 bases not matched to a gene. This CDR3 is 20 amino acids long. Germline CDR1 is SNHLY and CDR2 is FYNNEI. The CDR3 sequence: CASSKLPELNFPTGNYGYTF. In DNA, the CDR3 is TGTGCCAGCAGTAAACTCCCGGAACTGAATTTTCCGACAGGGAACTATGGCTACACCTTC.

The chain uses TRBV4-2 and TRBJ1-3, with D maybe TRBD1 (5 bases). V lost 1 base to trimming and J lost 0 bases, with 7 bases between them. CDR1 and CDR2 (germline): LGHNA, YNFKEQ. The CDR3 runs to 15 residues. The CDR3 reads CASSQATVSGNTIYF. The CDR3 DNA is TGTGCCAGCAGCCAAGCGACAGTCTCTGGAAACACCATATATTTT.

The rearrangement joins TRBV5-1 to TRBJ2-6; D uncertain. CDR3 size: 16 residues. V was shortened by 0 bases and J by 1 base, with 8 bases between the two germline ends. Germline CDR1 SGHRS, CDR2 YFSETQ. CDR3 sequence reads: CASSLAGASGANVLTF. CDR3 nucleotides: TGCGCCAGCAGCTTGGCTGGAGCTTCTGGGGCCAACGTCCTGACTTTC.

This chain connects TRBV2 to TRBJ2-1; 8 bases are a match to TRBD2. Trimming cost V 7 bases and J 7 bases; bases outside gene matches: 12. There are 15 residues in the CDR3. Looked up from germline, CDR1 is SNHLY and CDR2 is FYNNEI. CDR3 nucleotide sequence: TGTGCCAGCATGAACGGTCGGGAGGGCCTGAATGAGCAGTTCTTC. Translating it yields CASMNGREGLNEQFF.

This sequence joins TRBV7-2 and TRBJ2-2; D may be TRBD2 (5 bases). The V and J ends lost 1 base and 1 base respectively, with 16 bases between them. The CDR3 consists of 18 residues. The V gene's germline CDR1 is SGHTA and CDR2 FQGNSA. DNA for the CDR3: TGTGCCAGCAGCTTAGAGGCGGCTCCCGGACTGAACACCGGGGAGCTGTTTTTT. It translates to CASSLEAAPGLNTGELFF.

This chain connects TRBV28 to TRBJ1-1, with D hard to call. The V gene lost 6 bases and the J gene lost 4 bases, with 9 bases spanning the gap. The CDR3 consists of 12 residues. Germline CDR1 MDHEN, CDR2 SYDVKM. CDR3 loop: CASRSVVTEAFF. The CDR3 nucleotides are TGTGCCAGCAGGTCGGTGGTCACTGAAGCTTTCTTT.

This sequence joins TRBV28 and TRBJ2-7, with D possibly TRBD1 on 5 matching bases. Per the germline V gene, CDR1 is MDHEN and CDR2 is SYDVKM. The CDR3 spans 12 residues. V shed 10 bases and J shed 3 bases, with 13 bases lying between them. The CDR3 protein is CAIALQGYEQYF. DNA of the CDR3: TGTGCCATCGCCCTCCAGGGCTACGAGCAGTACTTC.

CDR3 loop: CASTPFGLTNTGELFF. In DNA form, the CDR3 reads TGTGCCAGCACCCCCTTTGGGCTGACGAACACCGGGGAGCTGTTTTTT. The V call is TRBV28, the J call TRBJ2-2; D remains ambiguous. This CDR3 spans 16 amino acids. V was cut by 7 bases and J by 0 bases, with 15 bases left in between. The germline gives CDR1 MDHEN, CDR2 SYDVKM.

The chain recombines TRBV12-5 with TRBJ2-2; 7 bases are shared with TRBD1. The CDR3 length is 15 residues. Germline CDR1 is LGHNT and CDR2 is FRNRAP. V dropped 2 bases and J dropped 7; count of bases not matched to a gene: 7. The CDR3 DNA is TGTGCTAGTGGTTTGCCCCCGACAGGGTACGGGGAGCTGTTTTTT. This translates into CASGLPPTGYGELFF.

The genes are TRBV4-2 and TRBJ2-1, with 10 bases that match TRBD2. This CDR3 has 16 amino acids. The junction had 11 bases not matched to a gene; V was cut back by 5 bases and J by 7 bases. The V gene's germline CDR1 is LGHNA and CDR2 YNFKEQ. As DNA, the CDR3 is TGTGCCAGCAGCGGTCAAGGGCTAGCGGGAGTGAATGAGCAGTTCTTC. Translated: CASSGQGLAGVNEQFF.

V is TRBV27 and J is TRBJ2-1; TRBD1 is a possible D gene (5 bases). CDR3 length: 15 amino acids. Per the germline V gene, CDR1 is MNHEY and CDR2 is SMNVEV (reference sequence). Deletions cut 8 bases from V and 1 base from J, with 15 bases between. CDR3 in amino acids: CASRPSRQSYNEQFF. Written as DNA, the CDR3 is TGTGCCAGCCGCCCCTCACGACAGTCCTACAATGAGCAGTTCTTC.

The chain recombines TRBV5-6 with TRBJ2-7; 9 nucleotides match TRBD1. The germline CDR1 and CDR2 sequences are SGHDT and YYEEEE. The ends lost 1 base at V and 2 bases at J; junction bases unmatched: 7. This CDR3 is 16 amino acids long. This CDR3 reads CASSLFEDRGTYEQYF. The CDR3 nucleotides read TGTGCCAGCAGCTTGTTTGAGGACAGGGGAACCTACGAGCAGTACTTC.

The chain links TRBV9 to TRBJ2-7; 7 bases align to TRBD2. CDR3 size: 16 residues. V trimming: 0 bases; J trimming: 6 bases; junction bases outside the gene matches: 12. Per the germline V gene, CDR1 is SGDLS and CDR2 is YYNGEE. CDR3 residues: CASSVESHAGAGEQYF. DNA of the CDR3: TGTGCCAGCAGCGTAGAGTCTCATGCGGGAGCCGGCGAGCAGTACTTC.

The rearrangement uses TRBV5-1 and TRBJ1-2, with 7 bases that match TRBD1. The CDR3 is 14 residues long. V gave up 2 bases and J gave up 6 bases; unmatched junction bases: 7. Germline V CDR1 and CDR2: SGHRS, YFSETQ. CDR3 in amino acids: CASSFATGSDGYTF. DNA for the CDR3: TGCGCCAGCAGCTTCGCGACAGGGTCGGATGGCTACACCTTC.